The 26 T cell receptor beta chains given below trace back to one sample, sequenced in a study of blood T cell repertoires in COVID-19. Profiling relied on immunoSEQ multiplex PCR, and the TCRdb table lists in-frame clones only, not all of them. This table has approximately 440,000 clones, about 90% appearing once. The sample taken for sequencing was PBMCs or T cells enriched from blood (not recorded which). These receptors came from a woman under 30 who had recovered from COVID-19.

The chain couples TRBV3-1 (or the pseudogene TRBV3-2) to TRBJ1-1; D unclear. Trimming took 4 bases from V and 1 from J, leaving 10 bases between them. CDR1 LGHDT and CDR2 YNNKEL come from the germline V gene (reference sequence). There are 14 residues in the CDR3. CDR3 in amino acids: CASSRVAANTEAFF. DNA of the CDR3: TGTGCCAGCAGCCGAGTAGCAGCGAACACTGAAGCTTTCTTT.

Only one count was recorded for this clone. The rearrangement uses TRBV11-2 and TRBJ1-1; possibly TRBD1 for D (5 bases). Germline V gives CDR1 SGHAT, CDR2 FQNNGV. Trimming took 5 bases from V and 11 from J, leaving 21 bases between them. CDR3 size: 14 residues. In DNA, the CDR3 is TGTGCCAGCAGCCCCCGATCCGGGGGGGGGACGGCTTTCTTT. This translates into CASSPRSGGGTAFF.

This clone was found a few times. This rearrangement joins TRBV6-4 to TRBJ2-2; D gene unclear. V lost 0 bases, J lost 1 base, and 6 bases lay in between. The CDR3 covers 15 residues. In germline, CDR1 is MRHNA, CDR2 SNTAGT. In nucleotides, the CDR3 is TGTGCCAGCAGTGACTCCGCACAGAACACCGGGGAGCTGTTTTTT. Its protein product is CASSDSAQNTGELFF.

This clone was counted between two and nine times. The chain has TRBV18 and TRBJ1-3; D is unresolved. The germline V gene encodes CDR1 KGHSH and CDR2 LQKENI. V lost 3 bases and J 0 bases, leaving 6 bases between the germline ends. This CDR3 is built from 14 residues. In DNA, the CDR3 is TGTGCCAGCTCACCGGCAGACTCTGGAAACACCATATATTTT. Amino acids: CASSPADSGNTIYF.

The chain is built from TRBV6-1 and TRBJ1-2, with no clear D. The CDR3 length is 12 residues. V was pared by 3 bases and J by 3 bases, with 5 bases between. In germline, CDR1 is MNHNS, CDR2 SASEGT. CDR3 nucleotide sequence: TGTGCCAGCAGTGATATGTACTATGGCTACACCTTC. Translating gives CASSDMYYGYTF.

This clone occurred a few times. The rearrangement uses TRBV10-1 and TRBJ1-2, with D possibly matching TRBD1 (5 bases). Germline CDR1 is WNHNN and CDR2 is SYGVQD (reference sequence). The CDR3 length is 13 residues. Deletions cut 0 bases from V and 8 bases from J, with 10 bases between. As DNA, the CDR3 is TGCGCCAGCAGTGAGTCCGGGGGAGTCGGCTACACCTTC. It codes for CASSESGGVGYTF.

A few counts support this clone. V gene TRBV27 combines with J gene TRBJ1-1; D possibly corresponds to TRBD1 (5 bases). Between the trimmed V and J ends, which lost 6 bases and 3 bases, there was a span of 11 bases. Per the germline V gene, CDR1 is MNHEY and CDR2 is SMNVEV (reference sequence). The length of the CDR3 is 13 residues. The CDR3 sequence: CASRLTVYTEAFF. The DNA for the CDR3 is TGTGCCAGCAGACTGACAGTTTACACTGAAGCTTTCTTT.

In this sample, this clone turned up once. This chain uses TRBV7-2 with TRBJ2-3; 7 bases fit TRBD2. The germline gives CDR1 SGHTA, CDR2 FQGNSA. V trimming: 4 bases; J trimming: 4 bases; junction bases outside the gene matches: 8. This CDR3 spans 15 amino acids. The CDR3 loop reads CASSSPREGADTQYF. The CDR3 region has the DNA TGTGCCAGCAGCTCCCCGAGGGAGGGAGCAGATACGCAGTATTTT. Together with reference TRBV7-2 and TRBJ2-3, the CDR3 gives the full variable domain: GAGVSQSPSNKVTEKGKDVELRCDPISGHTALYWYRQSLGQGLEFLIYFQGNSAPDKSGLPSDRFSAERTGGSVSTLTIQRTQQEDSAVYLCASSSPREGADTQYFGPGTRLTVL.

V gene TRBV30 combines with J gene TRBJ2-3; D gene unclear. The CDR3 is made up of 11 amino acids. Per the germline V gene, CDR1 is GTSNPN and CDR2 is SVGIG (reference sequence). Trimming took off 4 bases at V and 4 bases at J, with 6 bases between the two ends. As DNA, the CDR3 is TGTGCCTGGACAGGCGCAGATACGCAGTATTTT. Protein product: CAWTGADTQYF.

This rearrangement joins TRBV29-1 to TRBJ2-3; 10 bases map to TRBD2. V gave up 4 bases and J gave up 2 bases; unmatched junction bases: 6. The CDR3 consists of 15 residues. From germline, CDR1 is SQVTM and CDR2 ANQGSEA. The CDR3 sequence: CSVAAGGHYTDTQYF. The CDR3 DNA follows: TGCAGCGTTGCAGCGGGGGGGCACTACACAGATACGCAGTATTTT.

The chain combines TRBV6-5 with TRBJ1-6; TRBD1 agrees at 8 bases. V dropped 10 bases and J dropped 10; count of bases not matched to a gene: 12. Germline values: CDR1 MNHEY, CDR2 SVGAGI. This CDR3 has 14 residues. The CDR3 reads CATFDGDRYSPLHF. The CDR3 coding sequence is TGTGCCACATTCGACGGGGACAGGTACTCACCCCTCCACTTT.

To note about this clone: The same CDR3 can be traced to other DNA sequences in this sample. The CDR3 region has the DNA TGTGCCAGCAGTTCTACAGGGGACGAGCAGTACTTC. This sequence encodes CASSSTGDEQYF. The chain has TRBV7-9 and TRBJ2-7; 7 bases align to TRBD1. The CDR3 loop spans 12 amino acids. Trimming removed 6 bases from V and 5 bases from J; junction bases left unmatched: 4. CDR1 SEHNR and CDR2 FQNEAQ come from the germline V gene (reference sequence). Full variable domain (missing parts from reference TRBV7-9 and TRBJ2-7): DTGVSQNPRHKITKRGQNVTFRCDPISEHNRLYWYRQTLGQGPEFLTYFQNEAQLEKSRLLSDRFSAERPKGSFSTLEIQRTEQGDSAMYLCASSSTGDEQYFGPGTRLTVT.

V gene TRBV19 combines with J gene TRBJ2-1, with a weak D call TRBD2 (6 bases). The ends were cut back, 10 bases at V and 4 bases at J, with 14 bases in the middle. Germline CDR1 LNHDA, CDR2 SQIVND (reference sequence). The CDR3 length is 13 residues. The CDR3 reads CATKPGGYNEQFF. CDR3 bases: TGTGCCACCAAGCCCGGAGGGTACAATGAGCAGTTCTTC.

This clone appeared a single time. The chain couples TRBV10-1 to TRBJ1-4; 7 positions match TRBD1. The CDR3 loop spans 14 amino acids. The germline gives CDR1 WNHNN, CDR2 SYGVQD (reference sequence). With 6 bases clipped from V and 5 bases from J, the junction kept 6 bases outside the gene matches. The CDR3 is CASRGQIRNEKLFF. The CDR3 DNA follows: TGCGCCAGCAGGGGACAGATCAGGAATGAAAAACTGTTTTTT.

The chain is built from TRBV7-8 and TRBJ1-1, with D uncertain. CDR3 size: 14 residues. Germline V lookup: CDR1 SGHVS, CDR2 FQNEAQ. V lost 5 bases, J lost 3 bases, and 13 bases lay in between. CDR3: CASSPRQVYTEAFF. Written as DNA, the CDR3 is TGTGCCAGCAGCCCGCGTCAAGTCTACACTGAAGCTTTCTTT.

This chain connects TRBV1 to TRBJ2-3; the D call TRBD2 from the table was never checked on the DNA. TRBV1 is classified as a pseudogene. This CDR3 contains 18 residues. The CDR3 spells CTSSVQRGARMGTDTQYF. The CDR3 nucleotides read TGCACCAGCAGCGTCCAGCGGGGGGCGAGAATGGGCACAGATACGCAGTATTTT.

This clone was seen a single time. The J gene is TRBJ2-1, the V gene TRBV6-7, with 9 bases that match TRBD1. TRBV6-7 carries the ORF label, with uncertain function. The V gene end was trimmed by 6 bases and the J gene end by 4 bases; junction bases not matched to a gene: 4. This CDR3 is built from 14 residues. The chain's CDR3 is CASRKTGGYNEQFF. Written as DNA, the CDR3 is TGTGCCAGCAGGAAGACAGGGGGATACAATGAGCAGTTCTTC.

The rearrangement uses TRBV2 and TRBJ1-1, with D possibly being TRBD1 (6 bases). V dropped 3 bases and J dropped 5 bases, with 13 bases sitting between them. In germline, CDR1 is SNHLY, CDR2 FYNNEI. The CDR3 runs to 14 residues. The chain's CDR3 is CASSDTRGRTEAFF. The CDR3 DNA sequence: TGTGCCAGCAGTGATACCAGGGGTAGGACTGAAGCTTTCTTT.

The V gene is TRBV2, the J gene TRBJ1-1; D is perhaps TRBD1 (6 bases). The CDR3 consists of 14 residues. Germline V lookup: CDR1 SNHLY, CDR2 FYNNEI. V lost 5 bases, J lost 0 bases, and 10 bases lay in between. The CDR3 loop reads CASSPDRMNTEAFF. CDR3 sequence (DNA): TGTGCCAGCAGTCCGGACAGAATGAACACTGAAGCTTTCTTT. The complete variable domain, with remaining parts taken from reference TRBV2 and TRBJ1-1, reads EPEVTQTPSHQVTQMGQEVILRCVPISNHLYFYWYRQILGQKVEFLVSFYNNEISEKSEIFDDQFSVERPDGSNFTLKIRSTKLEDSAMYFCASSPDRMNTEAFFGQGTRLTVV.

The chain couples TRBV6-5 to TRBJ1-5; TRBD1 aligns across 7 bases. V gave up 2 bases and J gave up 6 bases; unmatched junction bases: 4. Germline CDR1 and CDR2: MNHEY and SVGAGI. CDR3 length: 14 residues. DNA for the CDR3: TGTGCCAGCAGTTACCTGACAGGGAGTCAGCCCCAGCATTTT. Translation gives CASSYLTGSQPQHF.

This rearrangement joins TRBV30 to TRBJ1-6; D gene unclear. CDR1 and CDR2 (germline): GTSNPN, SVGIG (reference sequence). Trimming took off 4 bases at V and 8 bases at J, with 12 bases between the two ends. This CDR3 is built from 13 residues. CDR3 loop: CAWKRFGDSPLHF. CDR3 DNA sequence: TGTGCCTGGAAGCGATTCGGGGATTCACCCCTCCACTTT.

This clone turned up a few times. The chain is built from TRBV18 and TRBJ1-2; D gene ambiguous. V was shortened by 4 bases and J by 0 bases, with 6 bases between the two germline ends. Germline loops: CDR1 KGHSH, CDR2 LQKENI. The CDR3 is 13 residues long. The CDR3 region is CASSQGANYGYTF. The CDR3 DNA is TGTGCCAGCTCACAAGGAGCTAACTATGGCTACACCTTC. The full variable domain, with the rest looked up from reference TRBV18 and TRBJ1-2, is NAGVMQNPRHLVRRRGQEARLRCSPMKGHSHVYWYRQLPEEGLKFMVYLQKENIIDESGMPKERFSAEFPKEGPSILRIQQVVRGDSAAYFCASSQGANYGYTFGSGTRLTVV.

This sequence joins TRBV7-2 and TRBJ1-2; D uncertain. Looked up from germline, CDR1 is SGHTA and CDR2 is FQGNSA. The CDR3 is made up of 14 amino acids. Trimming took 7 bases from V and 8 from J, leaving 20 bases between them. As DNA, the CDR3 is TGTGCCAGCAACCACCTTGGACCCGGGGAGGGCTACACCTTC. Translation gives CASNHLGPGEGYTF.

The chain is built from TRBV7-9 and TRBJ1-3; 10 positions match TRBD1. The V gene's germline CDR1 is SEHNR and CDR2 FQNEAQ (reference sequence). The V gene end was trimmed by 5 bases and the J gene end by 4 bases; junction bases not matched to a gene: 11. The CDR3 consists of 17 residues. The CDR3 nucleotides are TGTGCCAGCAGCCCATCCTACCCGGGACAGGGGGGAAACACCATATATTTT. Protein product: CASSPSYPGQGGNTIYF.

The chain combines TRBV2 with TRBJ2-7; D gene unclear. The CDR3 runs 15 residues. Germline loops: CDR1 SNHLY, CDR2 FYNNEI. Trimming took 3 bases from V and 0 from J, leaving 12 bases between them. CDR3 sequence: CASSDLGLSSYEQYF. CDR3 in DNA: TGTGCCAGCAGTGACTTGGGCCTTAGCTCCTACGAGCAGTACTTC.

The chain has TRBV5-1 and TRBJ2-1; a possible D gene is TRBD2 (5 bases). CDR1 is SGHRS, CDR2 YFSETQ, per germline. This CDR3 has 13 amino acids. V dropped 7 bases and J dropped 5 bases, with 13 bases sitting between them. The CDR3 bases are TGCGCCAGCGGGTCCGGGGTCAACAATGAGCAGTTCTTC. It codes for CASGSGVNNEQFF.